This T cell receptor beta chain was profiled in a study of blood T cell repertoires in COVID-19. Trimming took 4 bases from V and 8 from J; bases not matched to a gene: 10. Germline CDR1 is SGHKS and CDR2 is YYEKEE (reference sequence). The CDR3 is 14 residues long. Using immunoSEQ multiplex PCR, the repertoire was profiled, and TCRdb retains in-frame clones only, with some absent. In the table there are approximately 92,000 clones, roughly 72% of which are singletons. The J gene is TRBJ1-2, the V gene TRBV5-5; TRBD1 matches at 8 bases. This TCR derives from a woman aged 60-70 years in a cohort sampled during active or convalescent COVID-19. The sequenced material came from peripheral blood. CDR3 amino acids: CASSLEDRVIGYTF. In DNA form, the CDR3 reads TGTGCCAGCAGCCTAGAGGACAGGGTAATCGGCTACACCTTC.